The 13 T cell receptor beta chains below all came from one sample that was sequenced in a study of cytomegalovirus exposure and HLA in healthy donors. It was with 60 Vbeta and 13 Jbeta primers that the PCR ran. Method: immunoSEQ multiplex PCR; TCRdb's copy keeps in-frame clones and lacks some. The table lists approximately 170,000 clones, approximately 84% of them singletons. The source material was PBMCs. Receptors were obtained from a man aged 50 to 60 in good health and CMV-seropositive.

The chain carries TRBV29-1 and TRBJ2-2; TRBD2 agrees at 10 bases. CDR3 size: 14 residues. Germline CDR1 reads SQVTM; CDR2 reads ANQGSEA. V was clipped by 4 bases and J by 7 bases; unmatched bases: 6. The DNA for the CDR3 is TGCAGCGTTGTTTCTAGCGGGAGTTACGGGGAGCTGTTTTTT. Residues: CSVVSSGSYGELFF.

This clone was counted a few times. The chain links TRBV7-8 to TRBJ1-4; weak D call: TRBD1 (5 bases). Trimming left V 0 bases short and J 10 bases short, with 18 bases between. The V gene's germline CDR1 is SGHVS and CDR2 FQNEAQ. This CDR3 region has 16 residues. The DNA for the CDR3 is TGTGCCAGCAGCTTAGCAGGGGCCGAAGGGGATGGAAAACTGTTTTTT. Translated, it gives CASSLAGAEGDGKLFF.

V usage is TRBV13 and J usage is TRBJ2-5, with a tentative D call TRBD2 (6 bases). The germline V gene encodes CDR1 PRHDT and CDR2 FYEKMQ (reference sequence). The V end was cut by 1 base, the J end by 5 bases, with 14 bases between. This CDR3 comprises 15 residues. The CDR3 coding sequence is TGTGCCAGCAGCTTAGCTCGGGGGAGCAGGGAGACCCAGTACTTC. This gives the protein CASSLARGSRETQYF.

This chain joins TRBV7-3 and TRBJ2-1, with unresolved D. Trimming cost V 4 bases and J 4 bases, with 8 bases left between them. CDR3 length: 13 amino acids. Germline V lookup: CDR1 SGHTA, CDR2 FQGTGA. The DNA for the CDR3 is TGTGCCAGCAGCTCCGACTGTTACAATGAGCAGTTCTTC. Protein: CASSSDCYNEQFF.

In nucleotides, the CDR3 is TGTGCCAGCAGTTTTCTCACAGGGGATCAGCCCCAGCATTTT. Encoded protein: CASSFLTGDQPQHF. The J gene is TRBJ1-5, the V gene TRBV28; 7 bases map to TRBD1. V lost 3 bases and J lost 5; bases outside the gene matches: 4. Germline-derived CDR1 and CDR2 are MDHEN and SYDVKM. This CDR3 region has 14 residues. The complete variable domain, with remaining parts taken from reference TRBV28 and TRBJ1-5, reads DVKVTQSSRYLVKRTGEKVFLECVQDMDHENMFWYRQDPGLGLRLIYFSYDVKMKEKGDIPEGYSVSREKKERFSLILESASTNQTSMYLCASSFLTGDQPQHFGDGTRLSIL.

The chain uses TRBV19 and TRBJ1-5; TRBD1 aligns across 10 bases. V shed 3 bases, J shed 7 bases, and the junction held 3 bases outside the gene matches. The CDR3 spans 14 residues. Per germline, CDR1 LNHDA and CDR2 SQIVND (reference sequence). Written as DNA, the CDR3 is TGTGCCAGTAGTATCGCGACAGGGGGCCAGCCCCAGCATTTT. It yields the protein CASSIATGGQPQHF.

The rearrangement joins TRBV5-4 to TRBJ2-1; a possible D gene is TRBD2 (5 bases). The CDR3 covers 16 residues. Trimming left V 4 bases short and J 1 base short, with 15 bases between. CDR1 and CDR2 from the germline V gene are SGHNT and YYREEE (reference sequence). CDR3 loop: CASSRPGSPSYNEQFF. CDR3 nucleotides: TGTGCCAGCAGCCGACCGGGATCACCATCCTACAATGAGCAGTTCTTC.

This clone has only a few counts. CDR3 amino acids: CASSLTGAFSGNTIYF. The CDR3 coding sequence is TGCGCCAGCAGCTTGACAGGGGCCTTCTCTGGAAACACCATATATTTT. The gene calls are TRBV5-1 and TRBJ1-3, with 7 bases matching TRBD1. Germline loops: CDR1 SGHRS, CDR2 YFSETQ. V was pared by 1 base and J by 0 bases, with 4 bases of the junction left unmatched. This CDR3 contains 16 residues.

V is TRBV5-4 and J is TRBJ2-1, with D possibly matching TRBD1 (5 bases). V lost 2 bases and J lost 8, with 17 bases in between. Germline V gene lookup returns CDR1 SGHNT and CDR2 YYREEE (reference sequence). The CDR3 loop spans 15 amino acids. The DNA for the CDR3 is TGTGCCAGCAGCTTCGGTGGGGCCGGTGGGTATGAGCAGTTCTTC. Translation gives CASSFGGAGGYEQFF.

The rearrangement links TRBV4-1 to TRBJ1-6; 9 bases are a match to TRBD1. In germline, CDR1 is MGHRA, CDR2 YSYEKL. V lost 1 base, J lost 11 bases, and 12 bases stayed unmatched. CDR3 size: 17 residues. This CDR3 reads CASSQGRQGGKLAPLHF. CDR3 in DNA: TGCGCCAGCAGCCAAGGGCGACAGGGGGGAAAACTGGCACCCCTCCACTTT.

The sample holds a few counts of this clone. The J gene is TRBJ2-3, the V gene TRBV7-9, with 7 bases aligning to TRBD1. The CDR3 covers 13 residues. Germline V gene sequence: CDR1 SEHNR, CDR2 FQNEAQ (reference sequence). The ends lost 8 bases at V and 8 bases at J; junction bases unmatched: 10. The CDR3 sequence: CASSALQGLTQYF. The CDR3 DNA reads TGTGCCAGCTCGGCACTACAGGGGCTTACGCAGTATTTT.

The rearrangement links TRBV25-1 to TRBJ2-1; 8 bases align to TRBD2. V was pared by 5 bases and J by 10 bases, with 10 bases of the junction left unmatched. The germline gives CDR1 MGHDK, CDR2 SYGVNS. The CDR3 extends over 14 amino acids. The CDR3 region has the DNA TGTGCCAGCAGTCTGAGCGGGAGAATCGGGGAGCAGTTCTTC. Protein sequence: CASSLSGRIGEQFF.

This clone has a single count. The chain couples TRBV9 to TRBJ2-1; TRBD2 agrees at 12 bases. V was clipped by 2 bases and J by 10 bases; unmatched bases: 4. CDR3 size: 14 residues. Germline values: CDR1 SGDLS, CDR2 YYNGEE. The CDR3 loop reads CASSVPLAGGEQFF. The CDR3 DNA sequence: TGTGCCAGCAGCGTCCCACTAGCGGGAGGCGAGCAGTTCTTC. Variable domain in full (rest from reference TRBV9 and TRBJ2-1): DSGVTQTPKHLITATGQRVTLRCSPRSGDLSVYWYQQSLDQGLQFLIQYYNGEERAKGNILERFSAQQFPDLHSELNLSSLELGDSALYFCASSVPLAGGEQFFGPGTRLTVL.